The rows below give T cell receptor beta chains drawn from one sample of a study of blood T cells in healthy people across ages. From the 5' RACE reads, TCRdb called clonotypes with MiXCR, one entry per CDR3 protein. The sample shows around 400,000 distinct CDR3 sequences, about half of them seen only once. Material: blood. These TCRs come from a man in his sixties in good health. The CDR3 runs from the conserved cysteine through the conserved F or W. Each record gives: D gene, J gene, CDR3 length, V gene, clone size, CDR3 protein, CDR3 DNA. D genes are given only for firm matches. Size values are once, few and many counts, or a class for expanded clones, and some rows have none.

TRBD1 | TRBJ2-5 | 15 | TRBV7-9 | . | CASSYVTGAQETQYF | TGTGCCAGCAGCTATGTAACAGGGGCCCAAGAGACCCAGTACTTC
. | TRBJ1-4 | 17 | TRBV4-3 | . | CASSQDLATDGYEKLFF | TGCGCCAGCAGCCAAGATCTAGCGACGGATGGGTATGAAAAACTGTTTTTT
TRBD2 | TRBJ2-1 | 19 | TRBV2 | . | CASSEPGLAGRSSYNEQFF | TGTGCCAGCAGTGAACCGGGACTAGCGGGCCGCAGCTCCTACAATGAGCAGTTCTTC
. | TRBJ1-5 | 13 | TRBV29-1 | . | CSVQDGSNQPQHF | TGCAGCGTTCAGGACGGGAGCAATCAGCCCCAGCATTTT
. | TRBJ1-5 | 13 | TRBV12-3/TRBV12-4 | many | CASSQGSNQPQHF | TGTGCCAGCAGCCAGGGGAGCAATCAGCCCCAGCATTTT
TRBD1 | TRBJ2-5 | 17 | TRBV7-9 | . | CASSFPSRDRERETQYF | TGTGCCAGCAGCTTTCCGTCCCGGGACAGGGAAAGAGAGACCCAGTACTTC
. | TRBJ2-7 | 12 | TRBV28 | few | CASMGSSYEQYF | TGTGCCAGCATGGGGTCTTCCTACGAGCAGTACTTC
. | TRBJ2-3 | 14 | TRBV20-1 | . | CSARDPPPTDTQYF | TGCAGTGCCAGGGACCCTCCGCCCACAGATACGCAGTATTTT
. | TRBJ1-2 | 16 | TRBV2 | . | CASSVYGSPDEYGYTF | TGTGCCAGCAGTGTTTACGGCAGTCCGGACGAATATGGCTACACCTTC
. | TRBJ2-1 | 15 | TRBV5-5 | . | CASSLVRDGNNEQFF | TGTGCCAGCAGCTTGGTCCGCGACGGAAACAATGAGCAGTTCTTC
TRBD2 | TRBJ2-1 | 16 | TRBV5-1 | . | CASSGLRGGRDNEQFF | TGCGCCAGCAGCGGACTCCGGGGGGGTAGGGACAATGAGCAGTTCTTC
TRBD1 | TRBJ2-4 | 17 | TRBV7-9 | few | CASSSDRGSIAKNIQYF | TGTGCCAGCAGCTCAGACAGGGGATCAATAGCCAAAAACATTCAGTACTTC
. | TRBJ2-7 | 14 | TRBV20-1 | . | CSASRQSSSYEQYF | TGCAGTGCTAGCCGGCAGTCCAGCTCCTACGAGCAGTACTTC
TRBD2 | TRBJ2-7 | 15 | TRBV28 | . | CVSRPGGLAGGEQYF | TGTGTCAGCAGACCGGGAGGACTAGCGGGAGGTGAGCAGTACTTC
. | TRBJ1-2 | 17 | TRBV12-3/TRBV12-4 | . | CASSLAPMDSWNYGYTF | TGTGCCAGCAGTTTAGCGCCTATGGACAGCTGGAACTATGGCTACACCTTC
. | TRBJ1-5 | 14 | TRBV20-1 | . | CSAVDRTSNQPQHF | TGCAGTGCGGTAGACAGGACAAGCAATCAGCCCCAGCATTTT
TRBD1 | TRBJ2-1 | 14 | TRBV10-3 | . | CAISEKGASNEQFF | TGTGCCATCAGTGAGAAGGGGGCCTCCAATGAGCAGTTCTTC
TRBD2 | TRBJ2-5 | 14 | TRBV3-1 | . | CASSHKAGGETQYF | TGTGCCAGCAGCCATAAAGCGGGAGGGGAGACCCAGTACTTC
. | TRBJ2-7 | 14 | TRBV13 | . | CASSPQGRDYEQYF | TGTGCCAGCAGCCCACAGGGACGGGACTACGAGCAGTACTTC
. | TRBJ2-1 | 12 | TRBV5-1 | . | CVSSWGTNEQFF | TGCGTCAGCAGCTGGGGGACCAATGAGCAGTTCTTC
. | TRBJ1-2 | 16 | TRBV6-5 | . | CASSYSQSRAGYGYTF | TGTGCCAGCAGTTACTCGCAATCCAGGGCAGGCTATGGCTACACCTTC
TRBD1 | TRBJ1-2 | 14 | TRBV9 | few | CASSEGQGNYGYTF | TGTGCCAGCAGCGAGGGACAGGGTAACTATGGCTACACCTTC
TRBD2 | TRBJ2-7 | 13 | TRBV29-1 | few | CSVLRLAGREQYF | TGCAGCGTCCTACGCCTAGCGGGACGCGAGCAGTACTTC
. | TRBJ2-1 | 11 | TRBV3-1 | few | CASSLDNEQFF | TGTGCCAGCAGCCTGGACAATGAGCAGTTCTTC
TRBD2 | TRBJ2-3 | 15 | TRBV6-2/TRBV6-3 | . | CASSPLGGQGDTQYF | TGTGCCAGCAGCCCCCTGGGAGGGCAAGGAGATACGCAGTATTTT
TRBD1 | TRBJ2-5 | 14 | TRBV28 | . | CASRHERTGETQYF | TGTGCCAGCAGACACGAAAGGACAGGGGAGACCCAGTACTTC
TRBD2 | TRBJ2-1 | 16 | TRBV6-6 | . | CASGDQGLADYNEQFF | TGTGCCAGCGGGGATCAAGGACTAGCGGACTACAATGAGCAGTTCTTC
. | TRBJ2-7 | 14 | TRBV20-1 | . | CSARQPTPSYEQYF | TGCAGTGCTAGGCAGCCGACCCCTTCCTACGAGCAGTACTTC
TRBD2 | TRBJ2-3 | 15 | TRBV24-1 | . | CATSEPGTRVGTQYF | TGTGCCACCAGTGAGCCCGGGACTAGGGTAGGCACGCAGTATTTT
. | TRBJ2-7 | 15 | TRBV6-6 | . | CASSYFSRGDYEQYF | TGTGCCAGCAGTTACTTCAGCAGGGGAGACTACGAGCAGTACTTC
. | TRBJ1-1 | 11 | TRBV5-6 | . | CASSKDIGAFF | TGTGCCAGCAGCAAGGACATCGGAGCTTTCTTT
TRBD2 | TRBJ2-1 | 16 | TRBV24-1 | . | CATSDFGTSGRNEQFF | TGTGCCACCAGTGATTTTGGGACTAGCGGGAGAAATGAGCAGTTCTTC
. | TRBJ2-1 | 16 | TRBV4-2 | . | CASGYRGGQGYNEQFF | TGTGCCAGCGGCTACCGGGGGGGACAGGGCTACAATGAGCAGTTCTTC
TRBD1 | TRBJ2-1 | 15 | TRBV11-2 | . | CASRRTGNSYNEQFF | TGTGCCAGCAGACGGACAGGGAACTCCTACAATGAGCAGTTCTTC
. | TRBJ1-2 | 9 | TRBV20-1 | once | CSAEGGYTF | TGCAGTGCTGAGGGCGGCTACACCTTC
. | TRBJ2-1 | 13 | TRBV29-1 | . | CSVPTEGQETQFF | TGCAGCGTTCCGACCGAGGGTCAAGAGACCCAGTTCTTC
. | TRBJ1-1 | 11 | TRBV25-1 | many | CASRGVTEAFF | TGTGCCAGCAGGGGCGTCACTGAAGCTTTCTTT
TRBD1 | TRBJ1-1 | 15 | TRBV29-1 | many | CSVKMTGGWSTEAFF | TGCAGCGTGAAGATGACAGGGGGCTGGAGCACTGAAGCTTTCTTT
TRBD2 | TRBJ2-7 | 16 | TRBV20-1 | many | CSARDLGLAGVYEQYF | TGCAGTGCTAGAGATCTGGGACTAGCGGGAGTCTACGAGCAGTACTTC
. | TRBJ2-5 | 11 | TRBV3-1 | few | CASRSPTAQYF | TGTGCCAGCAGATCTCCCACGGCCCAGTACTTC
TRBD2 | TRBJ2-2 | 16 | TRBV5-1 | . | CASSRTSGTNTGELFF | TGCGCCAGCAGCCGGACTAGCGGGACTAACACCGGGGAGCTGTTTTTT
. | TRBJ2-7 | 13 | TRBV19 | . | CASSGAGSYEQYF | TGTGCCAGTAGCGGGGCGGGCTCCTACGAGCAGTACTTC